The subject of this entry is one T cell receptor beta chain. Its antigen is unidentified. This sample was included in a study of cytomegalovirus exposure and HLA in healthy donors. Study in general: Among the 398 donors who were genotyped, approximately 84% fell in the genetic ancestry cluster that is associated with self-reported Caucasian donors.

Germline CDR1 SGHRS, CDR2 YFSETQ. CDR3 size: 14 residues. V dropped 6 bases and J dropped 5 bases, with 17 bases sitting between them. At collection, donors were nominally healthy, but unrecorded immune exposures were probable. Overall study findings and caveats: Later, an analysis found that common viral pathogens appeared to be linked with several of the most significant clusters.

The PCR employed 60 Vbeta primers together with 13 Jbeta primers. Profiling relied on immunoSEQ multiplex PCR, and the TCRdb table lists in-frame clones only, not all of them. In the table there are 130,000 to 150,000 clones, around four fifths of which are singletons. The sequenced material came from PBMCs. The V call is TRBV5-1, the J call TRBJ2-5, with D perhaps matching TRBD1 (6 bases). This TCR came from an older woman in good health and CMV-seropositive. In nucleotides, the CDR3 is TGCGCCAGCAACCGAGGGGGATCCGGGGAGACCCAGTACTTC. Protein sequence: CASNRGGSGETQYF.